The present T cell receptor (beta chain) was sequenced within a study of T cell repertoires in cytomegalovirus infection. Background on the study: In the study, CMV epitopes included recently identified HLA-C-restricted and well-studied HLA-B-restricted ones. Through public TCR beta signatures, both CMV infection and matching HLA type were indicated.

Study-wide points: HLA-C-restricted CMV-specific TCR beta clonotypes prevailed in the ex vivo response.

A single record per CDR3 protein comes from TCRdb applying MiXCR to the reads. The sample includes about 770,000 distinct CDR3 sequences, almost 30% of them seen just once. The length of the CDR3 is 14 residues. Losses at the gene ends were 2 bases for V and 1 base for J; bases not matched to a gene: 1. The germline V gene encodes CDR1 MNHEY and CDR2 SVGAGI. Points on this clonotype: Its target is unknown.

The specimen was cultured CD8+ T cells from PBMCs, collected from culture after CMV antigen stimulation. This TCR was recovered from a human donor in good health (CMV status not recorded). Some clones in this sample may be carry-over from other donors' samples. The rearrangement joins TRBV6-5 to TRBJ1-1, with 7 bases that match TRBD1. The CDR3 DNA follows: TGTGCCAGCAGTTACAACAGGGGGAACACTGAAGCTTTCTTT. It encodes CASSYNRGNTEAFF.